A single sample gave rise to the 6 T cell receptor beta chains below, sequenced in a study of immune cell composition in non-small cell lung cancer. Sequenced by immunoSEQ multiplex PCR; TCRdb stores in-frame clones only, minus some. The table records some 7,000 clones, roughly three quarters of them present only once. The normal lung sample lay at least 3 cm, and maximally far, from the tumour. Sample: non-adjacent lung tissue. The receptors derive from a human donor with non-small cell lung cancer.

The chain carries TRBV18 and TRBJ2-5; 7 positions match TRBD2. CDR3 length: 19 amino acids. V lost 3 bases and J lost 1; bases outside the gene matches: 17. Germline V lookup: CDR1 KGHSH, CDR2 LQKENI. The CDR3 reads CASSPYKRDAWAAQETQYF. CDR3 in DNA: TGTGCCAGCTCACCCTATAAGCGGGATGCCTGGGCCGCCCAAGAGACCCAGTACTTC.

This rearrangement joins TRBV10-3 to TRBJ2-1, with D unclear. The CDR3 runs to 16 residues. Trimming took off 0 bases at V and 4 bases at J, with 13 bases between the two ends. Germline V CDR1 and CDR2: ENHRY, SYGVKD. CDR3 protein: CAISESMAGSYNEQFF. CDR3 sequence (DNA): TGTGCCATCAGTGAGTCGATGGCAGGTTCTTACAATGAGCAGTTCTTC.

The V call is TRBV23-1, the J call TRBJ1-1; D perhaps matches TRBD1 (5 bases). TRBV23-1 is identified as an open reading frame with a role that is uncertain. The CDR3 length is 15 residues. Trimming cost V 11 bases and J 0 bases, with 19 bases left between them. The CDR3 bases are TGCGCCTTCGGAGGAGGGGAGTCCATGAACACTGAAGCTTTCTTT. Translation gives CAFGGGESMNTEAFF.

This chain connects TRBV27 to TRBJ1-3, with D perhaps matching TRBD1 (5 bases). The CDR3 extends over 14 amino acids. Germline CDR1 MNHEY, CDR2 SMNVEV (reference sequence). V was pared by 3 bases and J by 3 bases, with 9 bases between. The CDR3 nucleotides read TGTGCCAGCAGTTTGGCAGGGCATGGAAACACCATATATTTT. Protein sequence: CASSLAGHGNTIYF.

This clone has a single count. The chain recombines TRBV18 with TRBJ2-3; a possible D gene is TRBD2 (5 bases). The germline V and J ends were trimmed by 0 bases and 2 bases, with 9 bases remaining between them. The CDR3 length is 15 residues. The germline gives CDR1 KGHSH, CDR2 LQKENI. The CDR3, as DNA: TGTGCCAGCTCACCACCGAATAGCGACACAGATACGCAGTATTTT. The encoded protein is CASSPPNSDTDTQYF.

The genes are TRBV27 and TRBJ2-3; D not certain. The length of the CDR3 is 12 residues. The V gene lost 2 bases and the J gene lost 5 bases, with 5 bases spanning the gap. Germline V CDR1 and CDR2: MNHEY, SMNVEV (reference sequence). CDR3 sequence: CASSLNGDTQYF. Written as DNA, the CDR3 is TGTGCCAGCAGTTTAAACGGAGATACGCAGTATTTT.